A selection of T cell receptor beta chains follows, all from one sample in a study of blood T cell repertoires in COVID-19. Profiling relied on immunoSEQ multiplex PCR, and the TCRdb table lists in-frame clones only, not all of them. The sample has 350,000 to 400,000 clones; 86% are singletons. Material: peripheral blood. These receptors were obtained from an older woman with COVID-19, enrolled during active disease. CDR3s include the opening cysteine and the closing phenylalanine or tryptophan. The order of the fields is D gene, J gene, V gene, clone size, CDR3 protein, CDR3 DNA. D genes are given only for firm matches. Part of the rows lack a size; the others show once, few, many or a class for expanded clones.

D gene: -; J gene: TRBJ1-5; V gene: TRBV6-6; clone size: -; CDR3 protein: CASSPQGFVGNQPQHF; CDR3 DNA: TGTGCCAGCAGTCCCCAGGGGTTTGTGGGCAATCAGCCCCAGCATTTT
D gene: -; J gene: TRBJ1-6; V gene: TRBV2; clone size: -; CDR3 protein: CASSESRVSSYNSPLHF; CDR3 DNA: TGTGCCAGCAGTGAGTCACGCGTTTCCTCCTATAATTCACCCCTCCACTTT
D gene: -; J gene: TRBJ2-3; V gene: TRBV2; clone size: -; CDR3 protein: CASREQGAQYF; CDR3 DNA: TGTGCCAGCAGGGAACAGGGTGCGCAGTATTTT
D gene: TRBD2; J gene: TRBJ2-5; V gene: TRBV5-1; clone size: -; CDR3 protein: CASSPGLAGGSQETQYF; CDR3 DNA: TGCGCCAGCAGCCCGGGACTAGCGGGGGGATCTCAAGAGACCCAGTACTTC
D gene: -; J gene: TRBJ1-2; V gene: TRBV9; clone size: once; CDR3 protein: CASSFYGGYTF; CDR3 DNA: TGTGCCAGCAGCTTTTACGGGGGCTACACCTTC
D gene: -; J gene: TRBJ1-3; V gene: TRBV11-2; clone size: -; CDR3 protein: CASSLPGASSGNTIYF; CDR3 DNA: TGTGCCAGCAGCTTGCCAGGGGCGAGCTCTGGAAACACCATATATTTT
D gene: -; J gene: TRBJ2-5; V gene: TRBV7-6; clone size: -; CDR3 protein: CASSLRAGRTQETQYF; CDR3 DNA: TGTGCCAGCAGCTTGAGGGCCGGACGGACCCAAGAGACCCAGTACTTC
D gene: TRBD1; J gene: TRBJ2-3; V gene: TRBV5-6; clone size: -; CDR3 protein: CASSLDRTGVTDTQYF; CDR3 DNA: TGTGCCAGCAGCTTGGACCGGACAGGGGTAACAGATACGCAGTATTTT
D gene: TRBD1; J gene: TRBJ1-6; V gene: TRBV7-8; clone size: -; CDR3 protein: CASSRDSFLHF; CDR3 DNA: TGTGCCAGCAGCCGGGACAGCTTTCTCCACTTT
D gene: -; J gene: TRBJ1-3; V gene: TRBV7-9; clone size: -; CDR3 protein: CASRQGGVGNTIYF; CDR3 DNA: TGTGCCAGCAGACAAGGGGGGGTCGGAAACACCATATATTTT
D gene: -; J gene: TRBJ2-7; V gene: TRBV19; clone size: once; CDR3 protein: CASSEGISYEQYF; CDR3 DNA: TGTGCCAGTTCAGAGGGTATCTCCTACGAGCAGTACTTC
D gene: -; J gene: TRBJ2-1; V gene: TRBV12-3/TRBV12-4; clone size: -; CDR3 protein: CASRMDWNEQFF; CDR3 DNA: TGTGCCAGCAGGATGGACTGGAATGAGCAGTTCTTC
D gene: -; J gene: TRBJ1-2; V gene: TRBV2; clone size: -; CDR3 protein: CASSPDSLKGRTF; CDR3 DNA: TGTGCCAGCAGTCCGGACAGCCTTAAAGGGCGCACCTTC
D gene: -; J gene: TRBJ1-6; V gene: TRBV7-9; clone size: few; CDR3 protein: CASSLEAGNNSPLHF; CDR3 DNA: TGTGCCAGCAGCTTAGAGGCAGGGAATAATTCACCCCTCCACTTT
D gene: TRBD2; J gene: TRBJ2-5; V gene: TRBV10-2; clone size: -; CDR3 protein: CASNLAGGETQYF; CDR3 DNA: TGCGCCAGCAACCTAGCGGGGGGGGAGACCCAGTACTTC
D gene: TRBD1; J gene: TRBJ1-2; V gene: TRBV27; clone size: -; CDR3 protein: CASSLGQAFGYTF; CDR3 DNA: TGTGCCAGCAGTCTGGGACAGGCATTTGGCTACACCTTC
D gene: -; J gene: TRBJ2-7; V gene: TRBV9; clone size: -; CDR3 protein: CASSANSYEQYF; CDR3 DNA: TGTGCCAGCAGCGCTAATTCCTACGAGCAGTACTTC
D gene: -; J gene: TRBJ2-7; V gene: TRBV11-3; clone size: -; CDR3 protein: CASSDSTFGGQYF; CDR3 DNA: TGTGCCAGCAGCGACTCAACGTTCGGGGGGCAGTACTTC
D gene: -; J gene: TRBJ1-2; V gene: TRBV7-2; clone size: -; CDR3 protein: CASSFRGDYGYTF; CDR3 DNA: TGTGCCAGCAGCTTCCGGGGTGACTATGGCTACACCTTC
D gene: TRBD2; J gene: TRBJ2-2; V gene: TRBV24-1; clone size: -; CDR3 protein: CATSATAGKGHPNTGELFF; CDR3 DNA: TGTGCCACCAGTGCCACAGCGGGGAAAGGGCACCCCAACACCGGGGAGCTGTTTTTT
D gene: TRBD2; J gene: TRBJ2-3; V gene: TRBV7-2; clone size: -; CDR3 protein: CASSLVAGGPGVTQYF; CDR3 DNA: TGTGCCAGCAGCTTAGTGGCGGGGGGCCCAGGGGTTACGCAGTATTTT
D gene: -; J gene: TRBJ1-6; V gene: TRBV18; clone size: many; CDR3 protein: CASSLSGSINSPLHF; CDR3 DNA: TGTGCCAGCTCACTGTCTGGGAGTATTAATTCACCCCTCCACTTT
D gene: TRBD1; J gene: TRBJ1-5; V gene: TRBV11-3; clone size: -; CDR3 protein: CASSEQGDQPQHF; CDR3 DNA: TGTGCCAGCAGCGAGCAGGGGGATCAGCCCCAGCATTTT
D gene: TRBD1; J gene: TRBJ2-7; V gene: TRBV5-4; clone size: -; CDR3 protein: CASSLGQGASYEQYF; CDR3 DNA: TGTGCCAGCAGCTTGGGACAGGGGGCCTCCTACGAGCAGTACTTC
D gene: TRBD1; J gene: TRBJ1-6; V gene: TRBV2; clone size: -; CDR3 protein: CASSPTTGANSPLHF; CDR3 DNA: TGTGCCAGCAGTCCAACTACAGGGGCTAATTCACCCCTCCACTTT
D gene: -; J gene: TRBJ1-1; V gene: TRBV7-6; clone size: once; CDR3 protein: CASSLEAGTTEAFF; CDR3 DNA: TGTGCCAGCAGCTTAGAGGCGGGAACCACTGAAGCTTTCTTT
D gene: -; J gene: TRBJ1-2; V gene: TRBV6-1; clone size: -; CDR3 protein: CASSEARTTTQYGYTF; CDR3 DNA: TGTGCCAGCAGTGAAGCGCGAACAACTACCCAATATGGCTACACCTTC
D gene: TRBD1; J gene: TRBJ1-3; V gene: TRBV18; clone size: few; CDR3 protein: CASSSMTQGSGNTIYF; CDR3 DNA: TGTGCCAGCTCATCCATGACACAGGGGTCTGGAAACACCATATATTTT
D gene: -; J gene: TRBJ1-5; V gene: TRBV7-2; clone size: -; CDR3 protein: CASSLEGGGNQPQHF; CDR3 DNA: TGTGCCAGCAGCTTAGAGGGAGGGGGCAATCAGCCCCAGCATTTT
D gene: -; J gene: TRBJ2-2; V gene: TRBV14; clone size: -; CDR3 protein: CASSPLRARGTGELFF; CDR3 DNA: TGTGCCAGCAGCCCCCTCCGTGCCCGAGGGACCGGGGAGCTGTTTTTT
D gene: TRBD1; J gene: TRBJ1-6; V gene: TRBV4-3; clone size: few; CDR3 protein: CASSQSVTRGYNSPLHF; CDR3 DNA: TGCGCCAGCAGCCAAAGTGTAACCAGGGGGTATAATTCACCCCTCCACTTT
D gene: TRBD1; J gene: TRBJ1-1; V gene: TRBV14; clone size: -; CDR3 protein: CASSRNHRGEAFF; CDR3 DNA: TGTGCCAGCAGCCGCAATCACAGGGGTGAAGCTTTCTTT
D gene: TRBD1; J gene: TRBJ1-2; V gene: TRBV11-2; clone size: once; CDR3 protein: CASSLGQGAPYGYTF; CDR3 DNA: TGTGCCAGCAGCTTGGGACAGGGGGCTCCCTATGGCTACACCTTC
D gene: -; J gene: TRBJ1-1; V gene: TRBV27; clone size: -; CDR3 protein: CASSPGAHTEAFF; CDR3 DNA: TGTGCCAGCAGCCCAGGGGCCCACACTGAAGCTTTCTTT
D gene: TRBD2; J gene: TRBJ2-5; V gene: TRBV9; clone size: -; CDR3 protein: CASSVSGGKETQYF; CDR3 DNA: TGTGCCAGCAGCGTTAGCGGGGGCAAAGAGACCCAGTACTTC
D gene: TRBD1; J gene: TRBJ1-1; V gene: TRBV27; clone size: -; CDR3 protein: CASSYGQEKAFF; CDR3 DNA: TGTGCCAGCAGTTACGGACAGGAGAAAGCTTTCTTT
D gene: TRBD1; J gene: TRBJ2-1; V gene: TRBV29-1; clone size: -; CDR3 protein: CSVELQGDRSQFF; CDR3 DNA: TGCAGCGTTGAACTTCAAGGGGACAGGTCACAGTTCTTC
D gene: TRBD2; J gene: TRBJ2-7; V gene: TRBV5-1; clone size: -; CDR3 protein: CASSLSGVSYEQYF; CDR3 DNA: TGCGCCAGCAGCCTTAGCGGGGTGTCCTACGAGCAGTACTTC
D gene: -; J gene: TRBJ1-2; V gene: TRBV7-9; clone size: -; CDR3 protein: CASSLQGPNYGYTF; CDR3 DNA: TGTGCCAGCAGCTTACAGGGGCCTAACTATGGCTACACCTTC
D gene: TRBD1; J gene: TRBJ1-4; V gene: TRBV27; clone size: -; CDR3 protein: CASTEGSGGREKLFF; CDR3 DNA: TGTGCCAGCACCGAAGGGTCAGGGGGCAGGGAAAAACTGTTTTTT
D gene: -; J gene: TRBJ2-7; V gene: TRBV3-1/TRBV3-2; clone size: -; CDR3 protein: CASSFFSYEQYF; CDR3 DNA: TGTGCCAGCAGTTTCTTCTCCTACGAGCAGTACTTC
D gene: -; J gene: TRBJ2-3; V gene: TRBV7-3; clone size: -; CDR3 protein: CASSDGGADTQYF; CDR3 DNA: TGTGCCAGCAGTGATGGGGGCGCAGATACGCAGTATTTT
D gene: TRBD1; J gene: TRBJ1-2; V gene: TRBV29-1; clone size: -; CDR3 protein: CSVGRGQGGYTF; CDR3 DNA: TGCAGCGTTGGGAGGGGGCAAGGTGGCTACACCTTC